This T cell receptor (beta chain) originates from a study of blood T cell repertoires in COVID-19. The data were produced by immunoSEQ multiplex PCR, yet TCRdb's version contains in-frame clones alone and is incomplete. Among under 250,000 clones listed, approximately 82% were seen once. The CDR3 has 15 residues. Germline CDR1 LNHDA, CDR2 SQIVND (reference sequence). V dropped 7 bases and J dropped 0 bases, with 12 bases sitting between them. This clonotype was sampled from a man younger than 40 who had recovered from COVID-19. V usage is TRBV19 and J usage is TRBJ2-2; perhaps TRBD2 as D (5 bases). The sample was peripheral blood. The CDR3 reads CASKARVTNTGELFF. The CDR3 DNA follows: TGTGCCAGTAAAGCGCGGGTTACGAACACCGGGGAGCTGTTTTTT.